This is a list of T cell receptor beta chains from one sample in a study of OX40 agonist ivuxolimab in advanced cancers. Using immunoSEQ multiplex PCR, the repertoire was profiled, and TCRdb retains in-frame clones only, with some absent. The data hold approximately 50,000 clones, with roughly 80% observed a single time. The sequenced sample was CD4+ or CD8+ T cells sorted from blood, obtained in a trial of the OX40 agonist ivuxolimab. These receptors originate from an adult with an advanced solid tumor such as melanoma, head and neck, liver or kidney cancer. CDR3s include the opening cysteine and the closing phenylalanine or tryptophan. The order of the fields is J gene, V gene, clone size, D gene, CDR3 protein, CDR3 DNA. The D gene is left open where the match is weak. The listing skips clone size in some rows; elsewhere it reads once, few, many or a size class.

>TRBJ2-5|TRBV5-1|NA|TRBD2
CASSLRLAGSETQYF
TGTGCCAGCAGCTTGAGACTAGCGGGGAGTGAGACCCAGTACTTC
>TRBJ1-2|TRBV7-9|NA|TRBD1
CASSTGQGNYGYTF
TGTGCCAGCAGCACGGGACAGGGGAACTATGGCTACACCTTC
>TRBJ2-7|TRBV5-4|once|NA
CASSLASGPSGEQYF
TGTGCCAGCAGCTTGGCATCCGGACCAAGCGGCGAGCAGTACTTC
>TRBJ2-7|TRBV4-1|NA|NA
CASSQQGVQYF
TGCGCCAGCAGCCAACAGGGTGTACAGTACTTC
>TRBJ2-1|TRBV6-6|once|NA
CASSPALAPNEQFF
TGTGCCAGCAGCCCGGCACTAGCCCCGAATGAGCAGTTCTTC
>TRBJ1-6|TRBV10-1|NA|NA
CASSDYRFRGTYNSPLHF
TGCGCCAGCAGTGACTACCGATTTCGGGGAACCTATAATTCACCCCTCCACTTT
>TRBJ2-7|TRBV7-2|NA|NA
CASSSLQGLSGEQYF
TGTGCCAGCAGCTCATTACAGGGTTTATCAGGCGAGCAGTACTTC
>TRBJ1-2|TRBV30|NA|NA
CAWSVQWSQGYTF
TGTGCCTGGAGTGTACAATGGAGCCAGGGCTACACCTTC
>TRBJ2-7|TRBV14|NA|TRBD2
CASQGLAGGEQYF
TGTGCCAGTCAGGGACTAGCGGGGGGCGAGCAGTACTTC
>TRBJ1-4|TRBV11-3|NA|TRBD1
CASSKGTGGYEKLFF
TGTGCCAGCAGCAAGGGGACAGGGGGTTATGAAAAACTGTTTTTT
>TRBJ2-1|TRBV4-3|NA|TRBD2
CASSQESGVLAGGDEQFF
TGCGCCAGCAGCCAAGAATCGGGGGTACTAGCGGGGGGCGATGAGCAGTTCTTC
>TRBJ2-1|TRBV7-9|few|NA
CASSLGSGDIGGQFF
TGTGCCAGCAGCTTAGGGTCAGGGGATATTGGTGGGCAGTTCTTC
>TRBJ1-5|TRBV18|once|NA
CASSPTGLNDQPQHF
TGTGCCAGCTCACCAACCGGACTAAATGATCAGCCCCAGCATTTT
>TRBJ2-1|TRBV9|NA|NA
CASSPSVNEQFF
TGTGCCAGCAGCCCCAGCGTCAATGAGCAGTTCTTC
>TRBJ2-5|TRBV10-3|NA|NA
CATLGGPGETQYF
TGTGCCACACTGGGGGGGCCGGGAGAGACCCAGTACTTC
>TRBJ2-5|TRBV27|NA|NA
CASRRQETQYF
TGTGCCAGCAGGCGGCAAGAGACCCAGTACTTC
>TRBJ2-7|TRBV29-1|once|TRBD1
CSVDGGQAYEQYF
TGCAGCGTTGACGGAGGACAGGCCTACGAGCAGTACTTC
>TRBJ1-2|TRBV19|NA|NA
CASRSGAGDFSNYGYTF
TGTGCCAGTAGAAGTGGGGCAGGCGACTTTTCTAACTATGGCTACACCTTC
>TRBJ2-2|TRBV20-1|NA|NA
CSATPAGELFF
TGCAGTGCAACCCCAGCCGGGGAGCTGTTTTTT
>TRBJ2-1|TRBV6-5|once|NA
CASSRDSYNERFF
TGTGCCAGCAGCCGAGACAGCTACAATGAGCGGTTCTTC
>TRBJ2-7|TRBV2|few|TRBD2
CASSDIGLAGLYEQYF
TGTGCCAGCAGTGATATAGGACTAGCGGGGCTCTACGAGCAGTACTTC
>TRBJ1-2|TRBV28|NA|NA
CASSEVLYGYTF
TGTGCCAGCAGCGAGGTACTTTATGGCTACACCTTC
>TRBJ2-7|TRBV6-1|NA|NA
CASRRGIFSYEQYF
TGTGCCAGCAGGAGGGGTATTTTCTCCTACGAGCAGTACTTC
>TRBJ1-2|TRBV6-5|NA|NA
CASRMDERRSGGYTF
TGTGCCAGCAGAATGGACGAACGTCGGTCGGGTGGCTACACCTTC
>TRBJ1-1|TRBV6-4|NA|NA
CASSAESETEAFF
TGTGCCAGCAGTGCCGAGAGTGAAACTGAAGCTTTCTTT
>TRBJ2-1|TRBV28|once|NA
CASSEDYNEQFF
TGTGCCAGCAGTGAGGATTACAATGAGCAGTTCTTC
>TRBJ2-3|TRBV7-2|NA|NA
CASSPRDFTDTQYF
TGTGCCAGCAGCCCCCGGGACTTCACAGATACGCAGTATTTT
>TRBJ2-5|TRBV7-2|NA|NA
CASSLFQGGQETQYF
TGTGCCAGCAGCTTATTCCAGGGGGGGCAGGAGACCCAGTACTTC
>TRBJ1-2|TRBV7-9|few|NA
CASSRDSGNYGYTF
TGTGCCAGCAGCCGCGACAGTGGAAACTATGGCTACACCTTC